This T cell receptor beta chain was identified during a study of cytomegalovirus exposure and HLA in healthy donors. Study background: Prior work identified 95 million to 120 million unique TCR beta sequences in 190 million or so T cells. Early released data had approximately 86 million unique TCRs, all coming from HLA-typed donors. Findings and caveats of the study: One variant, a missense change in DCLRE1C, was linked in a later analysis to TCR beta V- and J-gene trimming.

This clone came up a few times. Its specificity is unknown. The PCR contained 60 Vbeta and 13 Jbeta primers. Methods used by the authors: In a later analysis, the count reached 74 million or so unique TCR beta chains, with 9 million to 11 million shared. Assay used: immunoSEQ multiplex PCR; TCRdb lists only in-frame clones, some missing. V and J calls and clone size are as listed in that table; D and trimming were resolved from the DNA. Of around 130,000 clones in the sample, 84% were seen once. The CDR3 has 14 amino acids. Germline values: CDR1 SEHNR, CDR2 FQNEAQ (reference sequence). With 5 bases clipped from V and 9 bases from J, the junction kept 7 bases outside the gene matches.

The TCR originated in a man aged 45-65 years in good health and CMV-seronegative. Sequenced material: PBMCs. The gene calls are TRBV7-9 and TRBJ2-1, with 10 bases aligning to TRBD1. CDR3 sequence reads: CASSPGTGDSEQFF. CDR3 bases: TGTGCCAGCAGCCCTGGGACAGGGGATAGTGAGCAGTTCTTC. Full variable domain (remainder filled in from reference TRBV7-9 and TRBJ2-1): DTGVSQNPRHKITKRGQNVTFRCDPISEHNRLYWYRQTLGQGPEFLTYFQNEAQLEKSRLLSDRFSAERPKGSFSTLEIQRTEQGDSAMYLCASSPGTGDSEQFFGPGTRLTVL.